This T cell receptor (beta chain) was identified during a study of T cell responses to AZD1222 COVID-19 vaccine. This clone was seen only once. What it binds is unknown. This table comes from immunoSEQ multiplex PCR, and its TCRdb copy is limited to in-frame clones, with some not included. The sample shows approximately 110,000 clones, about 85% of them seen only once. This CDR3 is 14 amino acids long. CDR1 SGHRS and CDR2 YFSETQ come from the germline V gene. V lost 4 bases and J lost 7; bases outside the gene matches: 7. General study points: Repertoire sampling was restricted to post-peak T cell response timepoints.

The genes are TRBV5-1 and TRBJ1-4, with TRBD1 matching 7 bases. The sample in question was peripheral blood, obtained on day 0 of AZD1222 vaccination. The clonotype originates from an adult in good health. CDR3 region: CASSLRDRGEKLFF. For the CDR3, the DNA is TGCGCCAGCAGCCTCCGGGACAGAGGTGAAAAACTGTTTTTT.